Each of the 9 T cell receptor beta chains below was sequenced from the same sample in a study of T cell responses to AZD1222 COVID-19 vaccine (dated by TCRdb to the early 2020s). Taken with the paper, the label for time point translates to: baseline before first vaccination. To prepare the library, the immunoSEQ multiplex PCR assay was applied. TCRdb carries this immuneACCESS record with in-frame sequences only. Its versions omit some clonotypes, under half of them owing to an unresolved V gene in the studies checked, with the rest unexplained. This sample gives about 110,000 clones in total; approximately 87% of them show up just once. The leading ten clones occupy roughly 5.1% of the sample. The source material was peripheral blood, sampled on day 0 of AZD1222 vaccination. All receptors derive from an adult in good health.

This clone was counted only a few times. CDR3 region: CASRSVGETQYF. The CDR3 DNA reads as TGTGCCAGCCGAAGCGTTGGAGAGACCCAGTACTTC. The chain uses TRBV6-5 and TRBJ2-5; D is ambiguous. The V end was cut by 8 bases, the J end by 4 bases, with 11 bases between. The germline gives CDR1 MNHEY, CDR2 SVGAGI. The CDR3 is made up of 12 amino acids.

The chain employs TRBV28 and TRBJ1-6, with D unresolved. CDR3 length equals 17 residues. Germline-derived CDR1 and CDR2 are MDHEN and SYDVKM. Trimming removed 2 bases at V and 0 bases at J, with 11 bases between. The CDR3, as DNA: TGTGCCAGCAGTTTAGACGCGTTTGGCTCCTATAATTCACCCCTCCACTTT. Protein sequence: CASSLDAFGSYNSPLHF.

The chain links TRBV2 to TRBJ2-7; D remains ambiguous. Germline lookup yields CDR1 SNHLY and CDR2 FYNNEI. V dropped 4 bases and J dropped 2 bases, with 3 bases sitting between them. The CDR3 is made up of 11 amino acids. Here the CDR3 reads CASSVTYEQYF. The CDR3 bases are TGTGCCAGCAGTGTCACCTACGAGCAGTACTTC.

The gene calls are TRBV7-6 and TRBJ1-2; D gene unclear. V lost 0 bases and J 6 bases, leaving 11 bases between the germline ends. Germline CDR1 and CDR2: SGHVS and FNYEAQ. This CDR3 has 14 residues. The CDR3 loop is CASSLAPGMDGYTF. In nucleotides, the CDR3 is TGTGCCAGCAGCTTAGCACCGGGTATGGATGGCTACACCTTC.

The chain is built from TRBV27 and TRBJ1-5; 7 bases fit TRBD1. The germline V gene encodes CDR1 MNHEY and CDR2 SMNVEV (reference sequence). The CDR3 covers 15 residues. The junction had 2 bases not matched to a gene; V was cut back by 2 bases and J by 1 base. The CDR3 loop is CASSLQGGSNQPQHF. CDR3 DNA sequence: TGTGCCAGCAGTTTACAGGGGGGAAGCAATCAGCCCCAGCATTTT.

The J gene is TRBJ1-2, the V gene TRBV19; D unresolved. This CDR3 is built from 16 residues. V lost 7 bases and J 1 base, leaving 19 bases between the germline ends. Germline V lookup: CDR1 LNHDA, CDR2 SQIVND (reference sequence). This chain's CDR3 is CASNRQDLGVNYGYTF. The CDR3 DNA is TGTGCCAGTAACCGCCAGGACCTCGGCGTTAACTATGGCTACACCTTC.

This chain links TRBV6-5 with TRBJ2-7; tentatively, D is TRBD2 (6 bases). V dropped 0 bases and J dropped 3 bases, with 15 bases sitting between them. Per germline, CDR1 MNHEY and CDR2 SVGAGI. The CDR3 has 16 amino acids. CDR3 amino acids: CASSYSRPGLNYEQYF. For the CDR3, the DNA is TGTGCCAGCAGTTACTCTCGTCCGGGACTGAACTACGAGCAGTACTTC.

In DNA, the CDR3 is TGTGCCAGCAGCTTAACGGGGACGGAGAACACTGAAGCTTTCTTT. This gives the protein CASSLTGTENTEAFF. This chain joins TRBV7-3 and TRBJ1-1; D might be TRBD1 (5 bases). The CDR3 extends over 15 amino acids. The ends were cut back, 0 bases at V and 1 base at J, with 9 bases in the middle. Germline CDR1 reads SGHTA; CDR2 reads FQGTGA.

The chain combines TRBV5-8 with TRBJ2-2; D ambiguous. CDR1 is SGHTS, CDR2 YDEGEE, per germline. Trimming shortened V by 1 base and J by 0 bases, and 7 bases separated the two germline ends. This CDR3 has 15 amino acids. The CDR3 spells CASSLQLTNTGELFF. CDR3 bases: TGTGCCAGCAGCTTGCAACTTACGAACACCGGGGAGCTGTTTTTT.